This T cell receptor (beta chain) was sequenced in a study of blood T cell repertoires in COVID-19. The CDR3 length is 14 residues. Germline lookup yields CDR1 SEHNR and CDR2 FQNEAQ (reference sequence). Trimming left V 8 bases short and J 2 bases short, with 16 bases between. Produced via immunoSEQ multiplex PCR; TCRdb's table is partial and in-frame only. The repertoire holds 160,000 or so clones, with about 83% as singletons. This clone has just a few counts. V is TRBV7-9 and J is TRBJ2-7; possibly TRBD1 for D (6 bases). Sequences were obtained from peripheral blood. This clonotype was obtained from a human donor in a cohort sampled during active COVID-19. Here the CDR3 reads CASAPPGQPYEQYF. The CDR3 DNA follows: TGTGCCAGCGCTCCCCCGGGACAACCCTACGAGCAGTACTTC.